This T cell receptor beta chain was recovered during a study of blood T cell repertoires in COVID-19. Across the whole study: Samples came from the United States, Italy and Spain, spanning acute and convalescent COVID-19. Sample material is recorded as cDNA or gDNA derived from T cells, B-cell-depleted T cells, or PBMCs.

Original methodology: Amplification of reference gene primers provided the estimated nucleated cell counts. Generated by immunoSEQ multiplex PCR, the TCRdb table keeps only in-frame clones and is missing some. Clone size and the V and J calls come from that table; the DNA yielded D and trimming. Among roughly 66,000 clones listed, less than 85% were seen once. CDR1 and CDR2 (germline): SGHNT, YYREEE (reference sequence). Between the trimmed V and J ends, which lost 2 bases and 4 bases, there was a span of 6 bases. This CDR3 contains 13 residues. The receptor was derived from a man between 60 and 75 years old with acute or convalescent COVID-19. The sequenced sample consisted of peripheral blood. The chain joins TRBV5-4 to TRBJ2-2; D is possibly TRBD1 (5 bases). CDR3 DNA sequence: TGTGCCAGCAGCTTACAGGTCACCGGGGAGCTGTTTTTT. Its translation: CASSLQVTGELFF.